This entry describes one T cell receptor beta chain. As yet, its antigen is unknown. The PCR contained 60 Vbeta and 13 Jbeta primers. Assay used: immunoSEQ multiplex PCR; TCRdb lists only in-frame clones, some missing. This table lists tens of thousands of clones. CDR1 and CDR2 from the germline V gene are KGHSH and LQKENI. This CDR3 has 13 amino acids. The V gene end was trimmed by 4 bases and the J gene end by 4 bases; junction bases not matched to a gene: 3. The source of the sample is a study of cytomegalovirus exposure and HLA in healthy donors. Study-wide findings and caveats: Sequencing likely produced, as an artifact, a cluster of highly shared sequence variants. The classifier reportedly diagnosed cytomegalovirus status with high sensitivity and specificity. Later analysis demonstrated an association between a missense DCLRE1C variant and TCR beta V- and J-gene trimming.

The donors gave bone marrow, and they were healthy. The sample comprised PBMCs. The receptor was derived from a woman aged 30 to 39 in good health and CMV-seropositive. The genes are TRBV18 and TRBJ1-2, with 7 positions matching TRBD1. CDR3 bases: TGTGCCAGCTCACAAGGGACAGCCTATGGCTACACCTTC. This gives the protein CASSQGTAYGYTF.